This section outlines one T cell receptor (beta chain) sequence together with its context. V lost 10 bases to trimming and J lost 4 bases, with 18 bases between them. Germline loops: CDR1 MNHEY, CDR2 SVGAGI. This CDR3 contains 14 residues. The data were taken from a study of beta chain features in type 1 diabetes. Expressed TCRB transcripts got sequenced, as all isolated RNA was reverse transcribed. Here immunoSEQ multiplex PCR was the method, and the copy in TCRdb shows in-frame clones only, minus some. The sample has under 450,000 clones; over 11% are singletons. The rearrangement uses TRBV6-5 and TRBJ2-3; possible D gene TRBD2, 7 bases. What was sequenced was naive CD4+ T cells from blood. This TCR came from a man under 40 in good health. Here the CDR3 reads CAIRRGAGSDTQYF. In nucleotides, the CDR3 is TGTGCCATCCGCCGGGGGGCTGGTTCAGATACGCAGTATTTT.